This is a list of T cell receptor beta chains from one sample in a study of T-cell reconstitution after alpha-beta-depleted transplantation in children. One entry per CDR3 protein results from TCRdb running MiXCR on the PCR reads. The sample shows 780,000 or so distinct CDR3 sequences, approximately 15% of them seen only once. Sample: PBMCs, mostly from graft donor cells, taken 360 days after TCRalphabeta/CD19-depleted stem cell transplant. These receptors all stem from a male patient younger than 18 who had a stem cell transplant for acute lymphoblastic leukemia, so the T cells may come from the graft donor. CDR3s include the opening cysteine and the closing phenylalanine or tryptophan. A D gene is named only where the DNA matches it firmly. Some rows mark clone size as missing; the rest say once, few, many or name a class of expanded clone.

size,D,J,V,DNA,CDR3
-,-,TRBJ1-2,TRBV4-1,TGCGCCAGCAGCCAAGTTGCTAACTATGGCTACACCTTC,CASSQVANYGYTF
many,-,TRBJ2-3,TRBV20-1,TGCAGTGCTAGTAGCGTAAGCACAGATACGCAGTATTTT,CSASSVSTDTQYF
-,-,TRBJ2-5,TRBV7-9,TGTGCCAGCAGCTTAGCGCTAAGCCAAGAGACCCAGTACTTC,CASSLALSQETQYF
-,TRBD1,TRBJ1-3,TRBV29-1,TGCAGCGTTGCGACAGGGGCTGGAAACACCATATATTTT,CSVATGAGNTIYF
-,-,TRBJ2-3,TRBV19,TGTGCCAGTAGTATAGGGTTGGCAGATACGCAGTATTTT,CASSIGLADTQYF
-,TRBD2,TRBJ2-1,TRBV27,TGTGCCAGCAGTCCTAGCGGGAGGAAGAATGAGCAGTTCTTC,CASSPSGRKNEQFF
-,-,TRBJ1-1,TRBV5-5,TGTGCCAGCAGCTTAGGGGAGGGAAGGGCTTTCTTT,CASSLGEGRAFF
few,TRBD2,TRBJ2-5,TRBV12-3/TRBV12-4,TGTGCCAGCAGTTTTCGGGAGGCCCAGTTCGACTTC,CASSFREAQFDF
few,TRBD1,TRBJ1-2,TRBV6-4,TGTGCCAGCAGTGAGTCCGGGACAGGGACTAACTATGGCTACACCTTC,CASSESGTGTNYGYTF
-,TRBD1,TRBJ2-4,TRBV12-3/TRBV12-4,TGTGCCAGCAGTTTTGGACAGGGCAAAAACATTCAGTACTTC,CASSFGQGKNIQYF
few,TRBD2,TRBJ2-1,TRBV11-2,TGTGCCAGCAGCTTAGTCACTAGCGGGTTACACAATGAGCAGTTCTTC,CASSLVTSGLHNEQFF
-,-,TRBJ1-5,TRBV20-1,TGCAGTGCTAGAGCCCCCCCCCAATTCGGCAATCAGCCCCAGCATTTT,CSARAPPQFGNQPQHF
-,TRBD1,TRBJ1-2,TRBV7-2,TGTGCCAGCAGCCTGCGGGGACAGCGAGCTAACTATGGCTACACCTTC,CASSLRGQRANYGYTF
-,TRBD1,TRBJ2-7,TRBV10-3,TGTGCCATCAGCCCTAGTACTTCAGGGGGCGACGAGCAGTACTTC,CAISPSTSGGDEQYF
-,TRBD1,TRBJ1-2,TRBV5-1,TGCGCCAGCGGGACAGGGGGACCCTTTAACTATGGCTACACCTTC,CASGTGGPFNYGYTF
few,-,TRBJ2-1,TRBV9,TGTGCCAGCAGCGTAGAGGGCCGGGGTTGGTACAATGAGCAGTTCTTC,CASSVEGRGWYNEQFF
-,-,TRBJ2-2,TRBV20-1,TGCAGTGCTAGAGGGTGGCAAAGCGGCACCGGGGAGCTGTTTTTT,CSARGWQSGTGELFF
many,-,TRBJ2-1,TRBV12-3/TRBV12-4,-,CASSLRAGTPNEQFF
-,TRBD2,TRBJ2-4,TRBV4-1,TGCGCCAGCAGCCAGGGACTAGCGGGAGTTCGCTACTTC,CASSQGLAGVRYF
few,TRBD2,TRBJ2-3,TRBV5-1,TGCGCCAGCAGCGGCAGACTAGCGGGAGGCGGCACAGATACGCAGTATTTT,CASSGRLAGGGTDTQYF
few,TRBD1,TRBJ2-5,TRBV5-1,TGCGCCAGCAGCGTAAGGACAGGAAGGGAGCAAGAGACCCAGTACTTC,CASSVRTGREQETQYF
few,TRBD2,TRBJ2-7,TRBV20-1,TGCAGTGCTACCAAAGGGACTAGCGGGAACTACGAGCAGTACTTC,CSATKGTSGNYEQYF
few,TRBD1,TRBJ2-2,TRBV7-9,TGTGCCAGCAGCGTACCGGGACAGGGGCTAACCGGGGAGCTGTTTTTT,CASSVPGQGLTGELFF
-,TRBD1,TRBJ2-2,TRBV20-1,TGCAGTGCTAGAGCTAAGGGGGACAGGGTGTTTGGCGGGGAGCTGCTTTTT,CSARAKGDRVFGGELLF
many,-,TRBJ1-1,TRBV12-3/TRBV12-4,TGTGCCAGCAGTTACATGGACAGGAACACTGAAGCTTTCTTT,CASSYMDRNTEAFF